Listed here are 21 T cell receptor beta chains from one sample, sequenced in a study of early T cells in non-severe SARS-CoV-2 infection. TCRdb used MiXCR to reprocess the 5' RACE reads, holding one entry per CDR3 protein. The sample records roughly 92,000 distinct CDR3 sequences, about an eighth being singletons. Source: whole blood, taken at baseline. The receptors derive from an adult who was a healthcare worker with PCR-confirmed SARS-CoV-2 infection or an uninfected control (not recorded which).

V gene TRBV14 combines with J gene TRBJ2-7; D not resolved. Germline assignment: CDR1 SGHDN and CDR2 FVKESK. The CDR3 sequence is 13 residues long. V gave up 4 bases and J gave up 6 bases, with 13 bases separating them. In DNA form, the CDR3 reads TGTGCCAGCAGCCCCGAGTTGGCGCTCGAGCAGTACTTC. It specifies CASSPELALEQYF.

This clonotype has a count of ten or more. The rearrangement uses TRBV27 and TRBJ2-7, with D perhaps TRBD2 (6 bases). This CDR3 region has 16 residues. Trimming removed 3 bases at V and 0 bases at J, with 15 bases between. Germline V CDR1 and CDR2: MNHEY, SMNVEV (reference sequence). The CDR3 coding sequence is TGTGCCAGCAGTTTTTTCCTAGCGACTAGCTCCTACGAGCAGTACTTC. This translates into CASSFFLATSSYEQYF.

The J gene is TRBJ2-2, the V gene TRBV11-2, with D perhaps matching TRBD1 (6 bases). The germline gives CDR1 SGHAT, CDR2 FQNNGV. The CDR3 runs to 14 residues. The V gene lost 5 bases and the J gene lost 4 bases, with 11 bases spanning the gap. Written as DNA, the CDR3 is TGTGCCAGCAGCCTAGGACAGATCACCGGGGAGCTGTTTTTT. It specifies CASSLGQITGELFF.

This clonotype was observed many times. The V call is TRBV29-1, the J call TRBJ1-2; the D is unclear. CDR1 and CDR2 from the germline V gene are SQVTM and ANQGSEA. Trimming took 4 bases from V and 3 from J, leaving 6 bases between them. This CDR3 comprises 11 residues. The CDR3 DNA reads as TGCAGCGTTGGGGCAGACTATGGCTACACCTTC. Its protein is CSVGADYGYTF.

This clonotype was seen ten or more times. CDR3 in DNA: TGTGCCAGCAGCCCCGGGACTAGCGGGAGGGCCGCGGAGACCCAGTACTTC. It encodes CASSPGTSGRAAETQYF. The J gene is TRBJ2-5, the V gene TRBV11-2; 16 nucleotides line up with TRBD2. The V gene end was trimmed by 5 bases and the J gene end by 5 bases; junction bases not matched to a gene: 8. The germline CDR1 and CDR2 sequences are SGHAT and FQNNGV. This CDR3 spans 17 amino acids. Full variable domain (rest looked up from reference TRBV11-2 and TRBJ2-5): EAGVAQSPRYKIIEKRQSVAFWCNPISGHATLYWYQQILGQGPKLLIQFQNNGVVDDSQLPKDRFSAERLKGVDSTLKIQPAKLEDSAVYLCASSPGTSGRAAETQYFGPGTRLLVL.

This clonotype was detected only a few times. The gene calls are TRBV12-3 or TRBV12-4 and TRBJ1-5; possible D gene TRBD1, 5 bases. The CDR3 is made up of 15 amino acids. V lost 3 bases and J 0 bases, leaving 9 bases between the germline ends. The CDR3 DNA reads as TGTGCCAGCAGTTTTCAGAGGGGTAGCAATCAGCCCCAGCATTTT. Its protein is CASSFQRGSNQPQHF.

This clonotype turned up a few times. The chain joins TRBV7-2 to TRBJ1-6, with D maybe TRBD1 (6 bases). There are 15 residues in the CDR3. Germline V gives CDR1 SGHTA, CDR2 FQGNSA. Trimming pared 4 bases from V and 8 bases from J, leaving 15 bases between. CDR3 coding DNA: TGTGCCAGCAGCTCCCCCCAGGGGTTCCATTCACCCCTCCACTTT. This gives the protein CASSSPQGFHSPLHF.

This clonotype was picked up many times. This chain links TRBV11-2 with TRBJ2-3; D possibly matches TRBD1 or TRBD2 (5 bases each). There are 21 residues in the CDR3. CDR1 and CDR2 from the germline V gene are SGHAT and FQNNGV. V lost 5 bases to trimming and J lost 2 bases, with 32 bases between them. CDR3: CASSLRPRAALGAGPTDTQYF. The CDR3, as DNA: TGTGCCAGCAGCCTCCGCCCACGAGCAGCCCTCGGGGCGGGTCCCACAGATACGCAGTATTTT.

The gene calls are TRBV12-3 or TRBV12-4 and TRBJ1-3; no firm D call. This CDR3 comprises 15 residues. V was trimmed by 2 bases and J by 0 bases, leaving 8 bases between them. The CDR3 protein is CASSLPVPSGNTIYF. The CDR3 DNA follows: TGTGCCAGCAGTTTACCCGTGCCCTCTGGAAACACCATATATTTT.

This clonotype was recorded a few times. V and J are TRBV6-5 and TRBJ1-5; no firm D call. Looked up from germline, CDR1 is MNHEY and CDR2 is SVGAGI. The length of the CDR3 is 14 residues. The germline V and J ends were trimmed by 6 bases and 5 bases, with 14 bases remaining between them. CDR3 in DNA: TGTGCCAGCAGCCTAAGCCGGGGTTATCAGCCCCAGCATTTT. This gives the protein CASSLSRGYQPQHF.

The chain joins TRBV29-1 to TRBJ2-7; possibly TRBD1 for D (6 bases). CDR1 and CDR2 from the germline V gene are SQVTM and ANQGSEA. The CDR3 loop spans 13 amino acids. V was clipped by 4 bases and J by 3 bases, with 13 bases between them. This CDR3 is CSVVGQFLYEQYF. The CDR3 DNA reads TGCAGCGTTGTAGGACAGTTCCTCTACGAGCAGTACTTC.

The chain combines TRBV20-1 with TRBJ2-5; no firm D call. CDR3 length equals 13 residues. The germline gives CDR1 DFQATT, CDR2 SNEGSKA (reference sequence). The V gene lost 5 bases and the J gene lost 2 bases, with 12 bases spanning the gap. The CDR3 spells CSAQLAVQETQYF. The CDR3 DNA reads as TGCAGTGCTCAGCTCGCCGTACAAGAGACCCAGTACTTC.

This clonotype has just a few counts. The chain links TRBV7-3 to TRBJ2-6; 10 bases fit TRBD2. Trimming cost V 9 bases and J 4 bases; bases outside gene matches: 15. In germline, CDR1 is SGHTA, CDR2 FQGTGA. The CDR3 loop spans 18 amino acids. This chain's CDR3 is CASSPGLAPTTGANVLTF. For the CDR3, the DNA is TGTGCCAGTAGCCCGGGACTAGCGCCAACTACGGGGGCCAACGTCCTGACTTTC. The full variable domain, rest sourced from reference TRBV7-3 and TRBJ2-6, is GAGVSQTPSNKVTEKGKYVELRCDPISGHTALYWYRQSLGQGPEFLIYFQGTGAADDSGLPNDRFFAVRPEGSVSTLKIQRTERGDSAVYLCASSPGLAPTTGANVLTFGAGSRLTVL.

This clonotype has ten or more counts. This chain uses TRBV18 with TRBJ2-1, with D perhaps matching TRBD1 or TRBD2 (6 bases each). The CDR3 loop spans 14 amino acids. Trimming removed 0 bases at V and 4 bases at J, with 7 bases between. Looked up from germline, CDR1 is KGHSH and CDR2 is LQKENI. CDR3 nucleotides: TGTGCCAGCTCACCACCAGGGGGGTACAATGAGCAGTTCTTC. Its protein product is CASSPPGGYNEQFF.

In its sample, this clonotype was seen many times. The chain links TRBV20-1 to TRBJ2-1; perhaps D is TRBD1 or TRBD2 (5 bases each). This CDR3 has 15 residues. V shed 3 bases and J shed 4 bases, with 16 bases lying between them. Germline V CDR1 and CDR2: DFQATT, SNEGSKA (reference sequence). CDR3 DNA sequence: TGCAGTGCTAGGACCCCGGGGCAGGCTTACAATGAGCAGTTCTTC. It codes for CSARTPGQAYNEQFF.

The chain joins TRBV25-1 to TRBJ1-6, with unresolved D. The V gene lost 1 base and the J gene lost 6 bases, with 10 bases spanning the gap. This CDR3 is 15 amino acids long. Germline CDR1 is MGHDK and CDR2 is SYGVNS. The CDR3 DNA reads TGTGCCAGCAGTGAATGGTCGGCAGCTAATTCACCCCTCCACTTT. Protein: CASSEWSAANSPLHF. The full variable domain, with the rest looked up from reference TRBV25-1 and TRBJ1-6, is EADIYQTPRYLVIGTGKKITLECSQTMGHDKMYWYQQDPGMELHLIHYSYGVNSTEKGDLSSESTVSRIRTEHFPLTLESARPSHTSQYLCASSEWSAANSPLHFGNGTRLTVT.

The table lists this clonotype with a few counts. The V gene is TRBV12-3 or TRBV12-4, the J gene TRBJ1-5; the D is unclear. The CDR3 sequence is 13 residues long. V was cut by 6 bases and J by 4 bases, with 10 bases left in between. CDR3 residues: CASSRWGNQPQHF. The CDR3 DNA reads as TGTGCCAGCAGCCGATGGGGTAATCAGCCCCAGCATTTT.

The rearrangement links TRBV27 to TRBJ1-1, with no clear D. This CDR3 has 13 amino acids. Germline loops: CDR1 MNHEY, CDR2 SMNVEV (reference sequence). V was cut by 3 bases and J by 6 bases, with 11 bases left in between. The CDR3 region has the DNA TGTGCCAGCAGTTTTAGTCTGACCGCTGAAGCTTTCTTT. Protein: CASSFSLTAEAFF.

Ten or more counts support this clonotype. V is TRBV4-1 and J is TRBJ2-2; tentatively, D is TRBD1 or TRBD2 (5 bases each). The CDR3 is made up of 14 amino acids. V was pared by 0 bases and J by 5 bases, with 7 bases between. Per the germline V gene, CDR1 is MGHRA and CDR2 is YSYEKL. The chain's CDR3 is CASSQEGVTGELFF. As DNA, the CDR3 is TGCGCCAGCAGCCAAGAGGGGGTTACCGGGGAGCTGTTTTTT.

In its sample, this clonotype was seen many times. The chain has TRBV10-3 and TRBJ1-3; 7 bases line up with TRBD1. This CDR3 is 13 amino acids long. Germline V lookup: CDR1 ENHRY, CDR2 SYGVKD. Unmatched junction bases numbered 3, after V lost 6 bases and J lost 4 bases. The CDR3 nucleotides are TGTGCCATCAGCACAGGGGAAGGAAACACCATATATTTT. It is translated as CAISTGEGNTIYF.

CDR3 region: CSARTTTANYGYTF. CDR3 sequence (DNA): TGCAGTGCCCGGACGACTACAGCAAACTATGGCTACACCTTC. This chain uses TRBV20-1 with TRBJ1-2, with D hard to call. Deletions cut 6 bases from V and 2 bases from J, with 16 bases between. Germline V lookup: CDR1 DFQATT, CDR2 SNEGSKA (reference sequence). The CDR3 sequence is 14 residues long.